This T cell receptor beta chain was sequenced for a study of shared clonotypes between healthy human individuals. About the study: CD4 naive and CD4 memory each took three plates per donor, while CD8 naive took two and CD8 memory one.

Libraries were prepared by immunoSEQ multiplex PCR; TCRdb keeps only in-frame clonotypes and omits some of them. This sample has some 2 million clones, with about 94% found just once. Naive CD8 cells comprised CD45RO-negative, CCR7-positively selected cells, excluding terminally differentiated effector memory CD45RA+ cells. The V gene's germline CDR1 is SGHRS and CDR2 YFSETQ. V shed 2 bases and J shed 4 bases, with 9 bases lying between them. This CDR3 spans 13 amino acids. This TCR derives from a man aged 18 to 30 in good health. The chain combines TRBV5-1 with TRBJ2-5; D ambiguous. Sequencing input: naive CD8+ T cells sorted from blood. The CDR3: CASSFNDVETQYF. The CDR3 DNA reads TGCGCCAGCAGCTTCAATGACGTAGAGACCCAGTACTTC.